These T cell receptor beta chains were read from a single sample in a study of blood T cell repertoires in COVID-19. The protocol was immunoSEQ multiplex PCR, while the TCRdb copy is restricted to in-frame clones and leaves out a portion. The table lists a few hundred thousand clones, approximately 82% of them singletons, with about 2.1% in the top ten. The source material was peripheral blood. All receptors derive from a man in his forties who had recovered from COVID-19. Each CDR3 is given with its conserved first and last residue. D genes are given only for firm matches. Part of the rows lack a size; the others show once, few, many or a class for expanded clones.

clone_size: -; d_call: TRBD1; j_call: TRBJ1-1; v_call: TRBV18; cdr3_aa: CASSPDTGDHTEAFF; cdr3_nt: TGTGCCAGCTCACCTGACACAGGGGATCACACTGAAGCTTTCTTT
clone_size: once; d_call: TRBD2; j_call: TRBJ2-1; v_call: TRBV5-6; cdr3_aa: CASSAITSGIINEQFF; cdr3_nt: TGTGCCAGCAGCGCCATAACTAGCGGGATCATAAATGAGCAGTTCTTC
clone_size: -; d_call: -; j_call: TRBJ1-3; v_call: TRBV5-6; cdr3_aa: CASSLGGSAGNTIYF; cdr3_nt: TGTGCCAGCAGCTTGGGAGGCTCCGCAGGAAACACCATATATTTT
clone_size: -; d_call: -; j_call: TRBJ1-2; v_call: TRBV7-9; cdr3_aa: CASSAASDSYYGYTF; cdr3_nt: TGTGCCAGCAGCGCGGCCTCGGACAGCTACTATGGCTACACCTTC
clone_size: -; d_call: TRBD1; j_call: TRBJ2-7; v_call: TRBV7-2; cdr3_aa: CASSLAGQGGSYEQYF; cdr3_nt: TGTGCCAGCAGCTTAGCGGGACAGGGAGGGAGCTACGAGCAGTACTTC
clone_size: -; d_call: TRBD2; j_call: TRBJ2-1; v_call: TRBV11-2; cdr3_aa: CASSLLVSGEEQFF; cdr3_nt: TGTGCCAGCAGCCTTCTGGTCAGCGGGGAGGAGCAGTTCTTC
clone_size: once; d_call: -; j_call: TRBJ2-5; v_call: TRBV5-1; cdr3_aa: CASSHSRPKETQYF; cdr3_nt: TGCGCCAGCAGTCACTCGCGCCCCAAAGAGACCCAGTACTTC
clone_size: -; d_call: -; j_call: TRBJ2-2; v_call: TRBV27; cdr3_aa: CASSLTWLAELFF; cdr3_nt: TGTGCCAGCAGTTTAACCTGGCTAGCGGAGCTGTTTTTT
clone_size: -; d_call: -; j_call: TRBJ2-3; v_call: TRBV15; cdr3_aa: CATSLTPTGLSTDTQYF; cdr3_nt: TGTGCCACCAGCCTCACCCCCACAGGGCTTAGCACAGATACGCAGTATTTT
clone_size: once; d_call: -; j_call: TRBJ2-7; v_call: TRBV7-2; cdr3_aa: CASSLGTDSSYEQYF; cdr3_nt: TGTGCCAGCAGCTTAGGGACGGACTCCTCCTACGAGCAGTACTTC
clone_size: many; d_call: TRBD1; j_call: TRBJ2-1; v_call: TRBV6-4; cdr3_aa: CASSDWTGQAPLNEQFF; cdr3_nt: TGTGCCAGCAGTGACTGGACGGGACAGGCCCCACTCAATGAGCAGTTCTTC
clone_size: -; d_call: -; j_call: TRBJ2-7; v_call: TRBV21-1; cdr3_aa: CASSKGQGAISPYEQYF; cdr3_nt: TGTGCCAGCAGCAAAGGACAGGGGGCCATATCCCCCTACGAGCAGTACTTC
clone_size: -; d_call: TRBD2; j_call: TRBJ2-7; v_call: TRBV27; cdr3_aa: CASSFRGAGFSSYEQYF; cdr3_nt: TGTGCCAGCAGTTTTAGGGGAGCGGGGTTTAGCTCCTACGAGCAGTACTTC
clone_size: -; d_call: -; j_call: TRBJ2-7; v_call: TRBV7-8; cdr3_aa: CASSSGHPVQGYYEQYF; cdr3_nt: TGTGCCAGCAGCTCCGGACACCCGGTACAGGGTTACTACGAGCAGTACTTC
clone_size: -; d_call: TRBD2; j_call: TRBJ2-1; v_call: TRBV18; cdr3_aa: CASSPSGGGYNEQFF; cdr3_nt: TGTGCCAGCTCACCTAGCGGGGGGGGCTACAATGAGCAGTTCTTC
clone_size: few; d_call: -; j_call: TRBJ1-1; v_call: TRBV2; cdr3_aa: CASSVVGRGTEAFF; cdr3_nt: TGTGCCAGCAGTGTGGTCGGGAGAGGGACTGAAGCTTTCTTT
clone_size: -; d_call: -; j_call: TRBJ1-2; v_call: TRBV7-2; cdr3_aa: CASSFLPQGRDGYTF; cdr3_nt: TGTGCCAGCAGCTTCCTTCCTCAGGGGAGGGATGGCTACACCTTC
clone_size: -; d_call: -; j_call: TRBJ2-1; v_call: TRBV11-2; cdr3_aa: CASSQTPGAGNEQFF; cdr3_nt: TGTGCCAGCAGCCAAACCCCAGGGGCTGGAAATGAGCAGTTCTTC
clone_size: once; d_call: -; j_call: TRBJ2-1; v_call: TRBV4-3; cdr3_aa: CASSQEIGRSEQFF; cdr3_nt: TGCGCCAGCAGCCAAGAGATCGGGAGAAGTGAGCAGTTCTTC
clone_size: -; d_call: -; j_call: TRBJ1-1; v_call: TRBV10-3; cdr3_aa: CAISELLIVEAFF; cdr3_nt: TGTGCCATCAGTGAGCTATTGATAGTTGAAGCTTTCTTT
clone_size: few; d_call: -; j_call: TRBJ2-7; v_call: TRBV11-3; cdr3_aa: CASSPHSGTYEQYF; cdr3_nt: TGTGCCAGCAGCCCCCACAGCGGTACCTACGAGCAGTACTTC
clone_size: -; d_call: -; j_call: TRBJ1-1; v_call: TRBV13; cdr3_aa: CASSLGGRGSTEAFF; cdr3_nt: TGTGCCAGCAGCTTAGGCGGGCGCGGGAGCACTGAAGCTTTCTTT
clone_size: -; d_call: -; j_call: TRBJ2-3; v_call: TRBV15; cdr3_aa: CATSSRQGTDTQYF; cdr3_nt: TGTGCCACCAGCTCCCGACAGGGCACAGATACGCAGTATTTT
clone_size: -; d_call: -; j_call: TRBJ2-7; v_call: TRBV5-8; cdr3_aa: CASSLVSSRRDEQYF; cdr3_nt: TGTGCCAGCAGCTTGGTTTCTTCCCGCAGGGACGAGCAGTACTTC
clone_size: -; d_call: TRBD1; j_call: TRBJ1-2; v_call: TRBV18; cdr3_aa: CASSPPRTGLGYGYTF; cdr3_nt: TGTGCCAGCTCACCACCCAGGACAGGGTTAGGCTATGGCTACACCTTC
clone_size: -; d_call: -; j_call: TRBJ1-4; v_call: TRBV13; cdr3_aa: CASSKQGSEKLFF; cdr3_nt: TGTGCCAGCAGCAAACAGGGTAGTGAAAAACTGTTTTTT
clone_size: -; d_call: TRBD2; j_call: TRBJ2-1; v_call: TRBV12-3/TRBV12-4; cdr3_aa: CASSTGGGEQFF; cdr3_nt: TGTGCCAGCAGTACCGGCGGGGGTGAGCAGTTCTTC
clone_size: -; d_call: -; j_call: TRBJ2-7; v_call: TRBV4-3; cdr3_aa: CASSQDNTAAYEQYF; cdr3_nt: TGCGCCAGCAGCCAAGATAACACAGCCGCCTACGAGCAGTACTTC
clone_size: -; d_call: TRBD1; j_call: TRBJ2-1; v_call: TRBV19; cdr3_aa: CASSTKDRALYNEQFF; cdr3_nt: TGTGCCAGTAGCACTAAAGACAGGGCCCTTTACAATGAGCAGTTCTTC
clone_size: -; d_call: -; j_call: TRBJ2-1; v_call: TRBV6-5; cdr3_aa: CASSFASVSYNEQFF; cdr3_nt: TGTGCCAGCAGTTTCGCTAGCGTGTCCTACAATGAGCAGTTCTTC
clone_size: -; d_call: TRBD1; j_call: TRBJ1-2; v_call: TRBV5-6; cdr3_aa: CASSLDRGPTNYGYTF; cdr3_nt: TGTGCCAGCAGCTTGGACAGGGGACCTACTAACTATGGCTACACCTTC
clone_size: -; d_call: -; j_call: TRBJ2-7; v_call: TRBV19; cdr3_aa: CASGGTYEQYF; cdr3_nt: TGTGCCAGTGGGGGGACCTACGAGCAGTACTTC
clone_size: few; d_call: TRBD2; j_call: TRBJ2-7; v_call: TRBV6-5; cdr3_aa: CASRLASGSYEQYF; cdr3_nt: TGTGCCAGCAGATTAGCTAGCGGGAGCTACGAGCAGTACTTC
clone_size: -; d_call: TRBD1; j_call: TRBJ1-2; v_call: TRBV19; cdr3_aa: CASSEGALYGYTF; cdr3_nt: TGTGCCAGTAGTGAGGGGGCACTCTATGGCTACACCTTC
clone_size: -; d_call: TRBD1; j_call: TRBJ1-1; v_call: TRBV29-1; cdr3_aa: CSVERQGNTEAFF; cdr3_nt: TGCAGCGTTGAACGACAGGGCAACACTGAAGCTTTCTTT
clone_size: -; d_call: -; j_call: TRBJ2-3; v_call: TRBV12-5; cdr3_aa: CASGLAGVTDTQYF; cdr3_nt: TGTGCTAGTGGTTTGGCAGGGGTCACAGATACGCAGTATTTT
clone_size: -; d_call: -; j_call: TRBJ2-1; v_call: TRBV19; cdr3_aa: CATNNPSRSYNEQFF; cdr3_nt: TGTGCCACCAATAACCCCTCTAGGTCCTACAATGAGCAGTTCTTC
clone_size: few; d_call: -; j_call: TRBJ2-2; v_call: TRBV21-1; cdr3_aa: CASSKVTAGGRTGELFF; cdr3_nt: TGTGCCAGCAGCAAAGTCACGGCGGGAGGACGGACCGGGGAGCTGTTTTTT